The subject of this entry is one T cell receptor beta chain. V dropped 6 bases and J dropped 4 bases, with 17 bases sitting between them. CDR3 length equals 14 residues. The sample belongs to a study of PD-L1 blockade in urothelial cancer. The data were produced by immunoSEQ multiplex PCR, yet TCRdb's version contains in-frame clones alone and is incomplete. Of approximately 46,000 clones listed, about four fifths are singletons. The TCR originated in a man in his 70s with urothelial cancer. Material: PBMCs, obtained around atezolizumab (anti-PD-L1) treatment. The gene calls are TRBV5-3 and TRBJ2-7, with D possibly matching TRBD2 (5 bases). TRBV5-3 is filed as an ORF, its function uncertain. The CDR3 loop is CARIRTQNLYEQYF. The CDR3 nucleotides read TGTGCCAGAATCAGGACTCAGAACCTATACGAGCAGTACTTC.